The clone carrying this TCR beta chain was seen more than once but under ten times. Its antigen remains unidentified. This sample is drawn from a study of cytomegalovirus exposure and HLA in healthy donors. Broader study findings: TRBV6-2, TRBV6-3 and some other V segments were excluded as indistinguishable. Three chains linked to CMV were shown in vitro to be specific for CMV antigens.

The V end lost 4 bases, the J end lost 4 bases, and 15 bases lay between the germline ends. The CDR3 consists of 15 residues. Germline assignment: CDR1 SGHKS and CDR2 YYEKEE (reference sequence). The PCR employed 60 Vbeta primers together with 13 Jbeta primers. Produced via immunoSEQ multiplex PCR; TCRdb's table is partial and in-frame only. The sample records 150,000 to 200,000 clones, 12% being singletons. Sequencing was done on a sample of PBMCs. This TCR was recovered from a man over 45 in good health and CMV-seropositive. The V call is TRBV5-5, the J call TRBJ1-5; a weak D match, TRBD1 (5 bases). CDR3 sequence: CASSLEWQGNQPQHF. The CDR3 DNA sequence: TGTGCCAGCAGCCTGGAATGGCAGGGAAATCAGCCCCAGCATTTT.